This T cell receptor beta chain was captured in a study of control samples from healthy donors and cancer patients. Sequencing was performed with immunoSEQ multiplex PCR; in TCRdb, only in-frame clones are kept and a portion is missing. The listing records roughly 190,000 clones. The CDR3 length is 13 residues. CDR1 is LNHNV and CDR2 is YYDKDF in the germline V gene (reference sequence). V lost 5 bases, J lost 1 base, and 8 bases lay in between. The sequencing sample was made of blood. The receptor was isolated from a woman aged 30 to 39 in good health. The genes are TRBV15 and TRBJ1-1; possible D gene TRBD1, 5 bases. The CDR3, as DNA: TGTGCCACCAGCGGTACAGGGAACACTGAAGCTTTCTTT. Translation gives CATSGTGNTEAFF.